The rows below give T cell receptor beta chains drawn from one sample of a study of CD8+ T cells in alopecia areata. This table comes from immunoSEQ multiplex PCR, and its TCRdb copy is limited to in-frame clones, with some not included. Altogether fewer than 100,000 clones are present, roughly two thirds being singletons, with the ten largest covering roughly a sixth. The sequencing used CD8+ T cells sorted from blood, collected at week 4, from a patient treated with tofacitinib. The receptors were gathered from a human donor with alopecia areata. Both conserved end residues are part of each CDR3. Each record gives: J gene, clone size, V gene, CDR3 length, D gene, CDR3 protein, CDR3 DNA. D genes are given only for firm matches. Some rows mark clone size as missing; the rest say once, few, many or name a class of expanded clone.

J: TRBJ2-3
size: NA
V: TRBV7-9
length: 13
D: NA
CDR3: CASSYPGTDTQYF
DNA: TGTGCCAGCAGCTACCCCGGTACAGATACGCAGTATTTT

J: TRBJ2-7
size: NA
V: TRBV13
length: 13
D: TRBD1
CDR3: CASSLGQTYEQYF
DNA: TGTGCCAGCAGCCTGGGACAGACCTACGAGCAGTACTTC

J: TRBJ2-7
size: NA
V: TRBV5-1
length: 15
D: TRBD1
CDR3: CASSVTPGQGYEQYF
DNA: TGCGCCAGCAGCGTAACCCCGGGACAGGGATACGAGCAGTACTTC

J: TRBJ2-2
size: NA
V: TRBV19
length: 15
D: TRBD1
CDR3: CASMPGTGRTGELFF
DNA: TGTGCCAGTATGCCCGGGACAGGGAGGACCGGGGAGCTGTTTTTT

J: TRBJ2-2
size: NA
V: TRBV7-2
length: 13
D: NA
CDR3: CASSLMGAEELFF
DNA: TGTGCCAGCAGCTTAATGGGGGCTGAGGAGCTGTTTTTT

J: TRBJ2-2
size: few
V: TRBV10-3
length: 15
D: NA
CDR3: CAISSQGWGTGELFF
DNA: TGTGCCATCAGTTCACAGGGCTGGGGCACCGGGGAGCTGTTTTTT

J: TRBJ2-7
size: NA
V: TRBV30
length: 14
D: TRBD1
CDR3: CAWSAGTGPYEQYF
DNA: TGTGCCTGGAGTGCCGGGACAGGGCCCTACGAGCAGTACTTC

J: TRBJ2-7
size: NA
V: TRBV29-1
length: 12
D: TRBD1
CDR3: CSVDLTGGEQYF
DNA: TGCAGCGTTGACCTTACAGGGGGTGAGCAGTACTTC

J: TRBJ2-5
size: once
V: TRBV4-1
length: 15
D: NA
CDR3: CASSPGEARGETQYF
DNA: TGCGCCAGCAGCCCTGGTGAAGCCCGGGGGGAGACCCAGTACTTC

J: TRBJ2-1
size: few
V: TRBV19
length: 15
D: TRBD2
CDR3: CASSPRLAGVFEQFF
DNA: TGTGCCAGTAGTCCCCGACTAGCGGGAGTTTTTGAGCAGTTCTTC

J: TRBJ2-5
size: NA
V: TRBV27
length: 13
D: TRBD2
CDR3: CASSLGLAGSQYF
DNA: TGTGCCAGCAGTTTAGGACTAGCGGGATCCCAGTACTTC

J: TRBJ2-6
size: NA
V: TRBV15
length: 16
D: NA
CDR3: CATSRDPQGYANVLTF
DNA: TGTGCCACCAGCAGAGATCCGCAGGGATATGCCAACGTCCTGACTTTC

J: TRBJ1-1
size: NA
V: TRBV4-1
length: 14
D: NA
CDR3: CASSQSSAVTEAFF
DNA: TGCGCCAGCAGCCAAAGCTCGGCGGTCACTGAAGCTTTCTTT

J: TRBJ2-5
size: NA
V: TRBV7-2
length: 16
D: TRBD2
CDR3: CASSPRGRGELETQYF
DNA: TGTGCCAGCAGCCCCCGGGGGCGGGGGGAATTAGAGACCCAGTACTTC

J: TRBJ2-5
size: NA
V: TRBV5-1
length: 12
D: NA
CDR3: CASSLDQETQYF
DNA: TGCGCCAGCAGCTTGGACCAAGAGACCCAGTACTTC

J: TRBJ2-7
size: NA
V: TRBV5-1
length: 13
D: NA
CDR3: CASSLASSYEQYF
DNA: TGCGCCAGCAGCTTGGCCTCATCCTACGAGCAGTACTTC

J: TRBJ2-3
size: once
V: TRBV6-5
length: 13
D: NA
CDR3: CASSYGKSDTQYF
DNA: TGTGCCAGCAGTTACGGAAAGTCAGATACGCAGTATTTT

J: TRBJ1-5
size: NA
V: TRBV2
length: 16
D: NA
CDR3: CASSDVRAESNQPQHF
DNA: TGTGCCAGCAGTGATGTCAGGGCGGAGAGCAATCAGCCCCAGCATTTT

J: TRBJ2-7
size: NA
V: TRBV7-9
length: 14
D: NA
CDR3: CASSQELGPHEQYF
DNA: TGTGCCAGCAGCCAGGAGTTGGGCCCCCACGAGCAGTACTTC

J: TRBJ2-5
size: NA
V: TRBV14
length: 16
D: TRBD1
CDR3: CASSQDWWTGQETQYF
DNA: TGTGCCAGCAGCCAAGATTGGTGGACAGGCCAAGAGACCCAGTACTTC

J: TRBJ1-1
size: NA
V: TRBV30
length: 13
D: NA
CDR3: CAWTPWGNTEAFF
DNA: TGTGCCTGGACCCCCTGGGGGAACACTGAAGCTTTCTTT

J: TRBJ2-1
size: NA
V: TRBV29-1
length: 13
D: TRBD1
CDR3: CSARRQGRNEQFF
DNA: TGCAGCGCCCGCAGACAGGGCCGCAATGAGCAGTTCTTC

J: TRBJ2-3
size: NA
V: TRBV6-5
length: 12
D: NA
CDR3: CASTGVTDTQYF
DNA: TGTGCCAGCACGGGGGTCACAGATACGCAGTATTTT

J: TRBJ2-7
size: NA
V: TRBV13
length: 13
D: NA
CDR3: CASTEERSYEQYF
DNA: TGTGCCAGCACTGAGGAGCGATCCTACGAGCAGTACTTC

J: TRBJ2-7
size: NA
V: TRBV5-1
length: 15
D: TRBD1
CDR3: CASSLVSGGAYEQYF
DNA: TGCGCCAGCAGCTTGGTTTCAGGGGGCGCCTACGAGCAGTACTTC

J: TRBJ1-1
size: NA
V: TRBV6-5
length: 14
D: TRBD1
CDR3: CASSPWTGEDEAFF
DNA: TGTGCCAGCAGTCCATGGACAGGGGAGGATGAAGCTTTCTTT

J: TRBJ2-5
size: few
V: TRBV30
length: 12
D: TRBD1
CDR3: CAWTTGGETQYF
DNA: TGTGCCTGGACGACAGGGGGAGAGACCCAGTACTTC

J: TRBJ2-7
size: NA
V: TRBV29-1
length: 14
D: NA
CDR3: CSVEAGESSYEQYF
DNA: TGCAGCGTTGAGGCAGGGGAAAGCTCCTACGAGCAGTACTTC

J: TRBJ1-2
size: NA
V: TRBV27
length: 17
D: NA
CDR3: CASSLSTSIGATYGYTF
DNA: TGTGCCAGCAGTTTATCCACCTCGATCGGGGCAACCTATGGCTACACCTTC

J: TRBJ2-1
size: NA
V: TRBV6-1
length: 18
D: TRBD2
CDR3: CASRELAGGLSSYNEQFF
DNA: TGTGCCAGCAGAGAACTAGCGGGGGGTCTAAGCTCCTACAATGAGCAGTTCTTC

J: TRBJ2-7
size: NA
V: TRBV13
length: 13
D: NA
CDR3: CASSPTSIHEQYF
DNA: TGTGCCAGCAGCCCGACTAGTATCCACGAGCAGTACTTC

J: TRBJ2-1
size: few
V: TRBV11-2
length: 14
D: NA
CDR3: CASSLATPHNEQFF
DNA: TGTGCCAGCAGCTTAGCAACACCACACAATGAGCAGTTCTTC

J: TRBJ2-7
size: NA
V: TRBV5-1
length: 13
D: NA
CDR3: CASSLDEDYEQYF
DNA: TGCGCCAGCAGCTTGGATGAAGACTACGAGCAGTACTTC

J: TRBJ2-7
size: NA
V: TRBV7-2
length: 15
D: NA
CDR3: CASSQVDIPSYEQYF
DNA: TGTGCCAGCAGCCAGGTGGACATTCCCTCCTACGAGCAGTACTTC

J: TRBJ2-5
size: NA
V: TRBV5-1
length: 15
D: TRBD2
CDR3: CASSYLDGSGGTQYF
DNA: TGCGCCAGCAGCTATCTGGACGGCTCGGGGGGGACCCAGTACTTC

J: TRBJ2-1
size: NA
V: TRBV27
length: 13
D: NA
CDR3: CASSLGTNNEQFF
DNA: TGTGCCAGCAGTCTCGGGACCAACAATGAGCAGTTCTTC

J: TRBJ1-6
size: few
V: TRBV7-2
length: 14
D: NA
CDR3: CASSFNMGNSPLHF
DNA: TGTGCCAGCAGCTTCAATATGGGGAATTCACCCCTCCACTTT

J: TRBJ1-1
size: NA
V: TRBV5-1
length: 16
D: TRBD1
CDR3: CASSRGQGKVYTEAFF
DNA: TGCGCCAGCAGCCGTGGACAGGGGAAGGTGTACACTGAAGCTTTCTTT

J: TRBJ2-3
size: NA
V: TRBV5-4
length: 15
D: TRBD1
CDR3: CASSLGQGPTDTQYF
DNA: TGTGCCAGCAGCTTGGGACAGGGGCCCACAGATACGCAGTATTTT